This passage covers 21 T cell receptor beta chains from one sample sequenced in a study of OX40 agonist ivuxolimab in advanced cancers. Libraries were prepared by immunoSEQ multiplex PCR; TCRdb keeps only in-frame clonotypes and omits some of them. The sample carries under 15,000 clones, around 86% recorded once. The material sequenced was CD4+ or CD8+ T cells sorted from blood, taken in a trial of the OX40 agonist ivuxolimab. The receptors were sampled from an adult with an advanced solid tumor such as melanoma, head and neck, liver or kidney cancer.

The chain couples TRBV11-2 to TRBJ1-1, with unresolved D. The CDR3 spans 13 residues. Trimming took 0 bases from V and 6 from J, leaving 8 bases between them. Per the germline V gene, CDR1 is SGHAT and CDR2 is FQNNGV. In DNA form, the CDR3 reads TGTGCCAGCAGCTTAGAGGGAGGGCCTGAAGCTTTCTTT. This encodes CASSLEGGPEAFF.

The chain is built from TRBV7-3 and TRBJ2-3; 9 bases match TRBD1. The trim removed 5 bases at V and 1 base at J, leaving 4 bases unmatched. There are 15 residues in the CDR3. CDR1 is SGHTA and CDR2 is FQGTGA in the germline V gene. CDR3 protein: CASSPRDRGTDTQYF. CDR3 sequence (DNA): TGTGCCAGCAGCCCCCGGGACAGGGGCACAGATACGCAGTATTTT.

This clone occurred a few times. The chain is built from TRBV6-5 and TRBJ2-5; 9 bases fit TRBD2. J lost 4 bases, V lost 9 bases, and 3 bases had no gene match. This CDR3 contains 12 residues. In germline, CDR1 is MNHEY, CDR2 SVGAGI. DNA of the CDR3: TGTGCCAGTAAGGGACTAGCAGAGACCCAGTACTTC. Translating gives CASKGLAETQYF.

This chain uses TRBV6-1 with TRBJ2-1; 9 nucleotides match TRBD2. With V trimmed by 6 bases and J by 0 bases, 3 bases remained unmatched. The CDR3 is made up of 15 amino acids. Germline CDR1 is MNHNS and CDR2 is SASEGT. The CDR3 sequence is CASSAGGPSYNEQFF. The CDR3 DNA is TGTGCCAGCAGCGCGGGAGGGCCCTCCTACAATGAGCAGTTCTTC.

This clone has a single count. The rearrangement joins TRBV5-4 to TRBJ2-4, with unresolved D. Germline lookup yields CDR1 SGHNT and CDR2 YYREEE (reference sequence). This CDR3 has 14 residues. V lost 0 bases to trimming and J lost 8 bases, with 12 bases between them. The DNA for the CDR3 is TGTGCCAGCAGCTTGGACGTTGACCCCGACATTCAGTACTTC. Its translation is CASSLDVDPDIQYF.

The J gene is TRBJ1-4, the V gene TRBV13; TRBD1 aligns across 10 bases. J was trimmed by 3 bases and V by 0 bases; bases with no gene match: 4. CDR3 size: 17 residues. CDR1 PRHDT and CDR2 FYEKMQ come from the germline V gene (reference sequence). CDR3: CASSLGRQGASNEKLFF. Written as DNA, the CDR3 is TGTGCCAGCAGCTTAGGCCGACAGGGGGCGTCTAATGAAAAACTGTTTTTT. Together with reference TRBV13 and TRBJ1-4, the CDR3 gives the full variable domain: AAGVIQSPRHLIKEKRETATLKCYPIPRHDTVYWYQQGPGQDPQFLISFYEKMQSDKGSIPDRFSAQQFSDYHSELNMSSLELGDSALYFCASSLGRQGASNEKLFFGSGTQLSVL.

This clone was observed a few times. The chain couples TRBV28 to TRBJ2-1, with D perhaps matching TRBD2 (6 bases). CDR1 is MDHEN, CDR2 SYDVKM, per germline. The CDR3 spans 13 residues. Trimming removed 3 bases from V and 7 bases from J, with 10 bases in between. The CDR3 region has the DNA TGTGCCAGCAGTTTGCAGCTAGCGAATGAGCAGTTCTTC. Its translation is CASSLQLANEQFF.

This clone came up once. This chain uses TRBV7-6 with TRBJ2-7, with 9 bases matching TRBD1. The CDR3 covers 16 residues. Germline CDR1 is SGHVS and CDR2 is FNYEAQ. V dropped 1 base and J dropped 0; count of bases not matched to a gene: 4. Here the CDR3 reads CASSLEDRGLSYEQYF. CDR3 sequence (DNA): TGTGCCAGCAGCTTAGAGGACAGGGGACTCTCCTACGAGCAGTACTTC.

The gene calls are TRBV7-9 and TRBJ2-3, with D perhaps matching TRBD2 (7 bases). V lost 7 bases and J lost 5, with 10 bases in between. Germline CDR1 is SEHNR and CDR2 is FQNEAQ (reference sequence). There are 12 residues in the CDR3. CDR3 DNA sequence: TGTGCCAGCAAGGGGGGGGAAGATACGCAGTATTTT. Protein: CASKGGEDTQYF.

The chain has TRBV19 and TRBJ2-1, with D maybe TRBD2 (5 bases). V lost 8 bases, J lost 0 bases, and 11 bases lay in between. The CDR3 consists of 14 residues. Germline loops: CDR1 LNHDA, CDR2 SQIVND (reference sequence). CDR3 sequence reads: CASSDSSSYNEQFF. As DNA, the CDR3 is TGTGCCAGTTCGGACTCGAGCTCCTACAATGAGCAGTTCTTC.

The rearrangement joins TRBV27 to TRBJ1-5, with D uncertain. The CDR3 covers 12 residues. Germline assignment: CDR1 MNHEY and CDR2 SMNVEV (reference sequence). The V gene lost 3 bases and the J gene lost 6 bases, with 6 bases spanning the gap. CDR3 protein: CASSFSGQPQHF. The CDR3 DNA sequence: TGTGCCAGCAGTTTCTCCGGTCAGCCCCAGCATTTT.

The V and J genes are TRBV5-1 and TRBJ2-3, with TRBD2 matching 11 bases. V lost 0 bases, J lost 6 bases, and 6 bases stayed unmatched. This CDR3 has 16 residues. Germline CDR1 is SGHRS and CDR2 is YFSETQ. The CDR3 here is CASSLETSGVEDTQYF. The CDR3 DNA is TGCGCCAGCAGCTTGGAGACTAGCGGGGTCGAGGATACGCAGTATTTT.

This clone is medium-sized. The chain couples TRBV5-1 to TRBJ2-3; 10 bases align to TRBD2. The junction had 14 bases not matched to a gene; V was cut back by 0 bases and J by 4 bases. Germline CDR1 is SGHRS and CDR2 is YFSETQ. The CDR3 sequence is 19 residues long. The CDR3 spells CASSLDTSLPGLASDTQYF. The CDR3 DNA sequence: TGCGCCAGCAGCTTGGATACCAGTTTACCGGGACTAGCGTCAGATACGCAGTATTTT.

The chain carries TRBV11-3 and TRBJ2-7; D is ambiguous. Deletions cut 0 bases from V and 1 base from J, with 4 bases between. The CDR3 totals 13 residues. CDR1 and CDR2 from the germline V gene are SGHNT and YENEEA. The CDR3 is CASSLDGSYEQYF. The DNA for the CDR3 is TGTGCCAGCAGCTTAGACGGATCCTACGAGCAGTACTTC.

The chain joins TRBV11-2 to TRBJ2-7; 8 bases are a match to TRBD1. Per the germline V gene, CDR1 is SGHAT and CDR2 is FQNNGV. This CDR3 has 14 residues. Trimming cost V 4 bases and J 6 bases; bases outside gene matches: 8. The CDR3 region is CASSSPGTGGEQYF. Here the CDR3 DNA reads TGTGCCAGCAGCTCGCCCGGGACAGGAGGCGAGCAGTACTTC.

The CDR3 here is CASSQRTGVRDTEAFF. As DNA, the CDR3 is TGTGCCAGCAGTCAACGGACAGGGGTAAGGGACACTGAAGCTTTCTTT. The chain has TRBV28 and TRBJ1-1, with 9 bases lining up with TRBD1. J lost 3 bases, V lost 5 bases, and 10 bases had no gene match. Per germline, CDR1 MDHEN and CDR2 SYDVKM. This CDR3 is 16 amino acids long.

The chain employs TRBV19 and TRBJ2-1; TRBD2 might be the D (5 bases). This CDR3 is built from 15 residues. Trimming took off 6 bases at V and 7 bases at J, with 19 bases between the two ends. Germline assignment: CDR1 LNHDA and CDR2 SQIVND (reference sequence). Here the CDR3 reads CASRRVPSPGNEQFF. CDR3 bases: TGTGCCAGTAGACGGGTTCCCTCTCCGGGGAATGAGCAGTTCTTC.

The chain has TRBV4-3 and TRBJ2-1, with TRBD2 as a possible D gene (6 bases). CDR3 size: 14 residues. The germline V gene has CDR1 LGHNA and CDR2 YSLEER. Trimming shortened V by 4 bases and J by 8 bases, and 15 bases separated the two germline ends. Written as DNA, the CDR3 is TGCGCCAGCAGCCCAAGATGGGGCGGGGATGAGCAGTTCTTC. It translates to CASSPRWGGDEQFF.

This clone is a singleton in its sample. This chain uses TRBV4-1 with TRBJ2-7, with D hard to call. Trimming removed 4 bases from V and 5 bases from J, with 15 bases in between. Germline assignment: CDR1 MGHRA and CDR2 YSYEKL. The CDR3 extends over 14 amino acids. The CDR3 nucleotides are TGCGCCAGCAGCCTTGGGGTCCACCTGGACGAGCAGTACTTC. This sequence encodes CASSLGVHLDEQYF.

V and J are TRBV7-6 and TRBJ2-5; D perhaps matches TRBD1 (5 bases). Germline V gene sequence: CDR1 SGHVS, CDR2 FNYEAQ. With 1 base removed from V and 2 bases from J, the gap between germline ends came to 8 bases. The CDR3 is made up of 14 amino acids. The CDR3 spells CASSLEGWQETQYF. The CDR3 nucleotides are TGTGCCAGCAGCTTAGAGGGGTGGCAAGAGACCCAGTACTTC.

This chain joins TRBV4-3 and TRBJ2-3, with D possibly matching TRBD1 (5 bases). This CDR3 has 15 amino acids. The V gene's germline CDR1 is LGHNA and CDR2 YSLEER. V was shortened by 3 bases and J by 6 bases, with 16 bases between the two germline ends. CDR3 nucleotide sequence: TGCGCCAGCAGCCACTCAGGGCCTTACCTCGATACGCAGTATTTT. Translation gives CASSHSGPYLDTQYF.